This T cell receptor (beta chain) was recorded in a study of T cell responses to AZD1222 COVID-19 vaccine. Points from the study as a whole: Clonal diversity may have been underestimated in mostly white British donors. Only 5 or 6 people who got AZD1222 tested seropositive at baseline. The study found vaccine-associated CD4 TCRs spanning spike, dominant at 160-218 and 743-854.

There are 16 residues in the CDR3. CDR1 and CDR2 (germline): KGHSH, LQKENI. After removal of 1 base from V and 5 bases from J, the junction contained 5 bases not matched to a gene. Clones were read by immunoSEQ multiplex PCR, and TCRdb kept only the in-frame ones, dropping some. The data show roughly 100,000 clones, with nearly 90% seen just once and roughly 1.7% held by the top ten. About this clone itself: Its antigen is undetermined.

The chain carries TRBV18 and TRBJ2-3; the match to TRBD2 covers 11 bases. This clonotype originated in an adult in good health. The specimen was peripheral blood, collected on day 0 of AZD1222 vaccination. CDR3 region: CASSPLAGGPEDTQYF. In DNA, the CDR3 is TGTGCCAGCTCACCACTAGCGGGGGGGCCCGAAGATACGCAGTATTTT.